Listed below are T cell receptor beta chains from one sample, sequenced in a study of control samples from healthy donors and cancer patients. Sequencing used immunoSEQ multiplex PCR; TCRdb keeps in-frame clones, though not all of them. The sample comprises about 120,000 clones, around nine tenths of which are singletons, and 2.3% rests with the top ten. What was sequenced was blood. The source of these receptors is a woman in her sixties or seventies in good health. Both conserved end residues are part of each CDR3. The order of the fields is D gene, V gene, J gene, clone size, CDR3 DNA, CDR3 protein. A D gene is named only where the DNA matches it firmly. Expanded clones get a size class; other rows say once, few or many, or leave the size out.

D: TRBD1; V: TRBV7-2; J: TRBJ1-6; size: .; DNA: TGTGCCAGCAGCTTAGCTCCAGGGGGACGGAGTTCACCCCTCCACTTT; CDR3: CASSLAPGGRSSPLHF
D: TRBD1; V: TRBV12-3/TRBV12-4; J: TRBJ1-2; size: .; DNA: TGTGCCAGCAGCCAGGGGGCAAACTATGGCTACACCTTC; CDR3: CASSQGANYGYTF
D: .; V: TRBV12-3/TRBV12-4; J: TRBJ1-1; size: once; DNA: TGTGCCAGCAGTTTAGACGCGAACACTGAAGCTTTCTTT; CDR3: CASSLDANTEAFF
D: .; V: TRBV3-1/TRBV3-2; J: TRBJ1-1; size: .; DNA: TGTGCCAGCAGCCAAGATGCAGGACTGAACACTGAAGCTTTCTTT; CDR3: CASSQDAGLNTEAFF
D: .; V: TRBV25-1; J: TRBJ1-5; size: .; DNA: TGTGCCAGCAGTCCTCGCTCCCCAGGGAATCAGCCCCAGCATTTT; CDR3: CASSPRSPGNQPQHF
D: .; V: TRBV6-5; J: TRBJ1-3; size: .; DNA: TGTGCCAGCAGTTACCGGAGCTCTGGAAACACCATATATTTT; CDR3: CASSYRSSGNTIYF
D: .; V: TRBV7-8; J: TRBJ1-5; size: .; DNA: TGTGCCAGCAGCTCACAGGTTGACAGTAGCAATCAGCCCCAGCATTTT; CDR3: CASSSQVDSSNQPQHF
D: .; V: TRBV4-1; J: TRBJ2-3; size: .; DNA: TGCGCCAGCAGCCATTGGGGCCTTCGGGCAGATACGCAGTATTTT; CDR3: CASSHWGLRADTQYF
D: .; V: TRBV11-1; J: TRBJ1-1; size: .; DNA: TGTGCCAGCAGCTTCAGGTTATCGTGGACTGAAGCTTTCTTT; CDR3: CASSFRLSWTEAFF
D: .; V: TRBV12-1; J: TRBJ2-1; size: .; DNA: TGTGCCAGCAGCTTTGGCCGGTCTTCCCACAATGAGCAGTTCTTC; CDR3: CASSFGRSSHNEQFF
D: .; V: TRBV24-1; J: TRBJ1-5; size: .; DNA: TGTGCCACCAGTGATTTTGTGGGACAGCCCCAGCATTTT; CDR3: CATSDFVGQPQHF